This TCR beta chain was recorded in a study of CXCR3-negative and CXCR3-positive naive CD8 T cells. Across the study: Sequencing yielded 120 million to 150 million TRB reads, roughly 1.5 +/- 0.3 million per library. Study results and caveats: CXCR3-negative and CXCR3-positive naive cells shared comparable TRBV-TRBJ usage, but memory cells did not. The authors found comparable surface CD5 between naive subsets and inferred TCR strength from TRB CDR3 properties. In cryopreserved cells, CXCR3 expression partially decreased, and fresh PBMCs were used in most assays.

With regard to this clonotype: As yet, its antigen is unknown.

Through 5' RACE with UMI labels, the TRB cDNA libraries were prepared. With the 5' RACE reads reprocessed, TCRdb shows one record per CDR3 protein and no DNA. This sample's table has about 30,000 distinct CDR3 sequences. Germline CDR1 is SQVTM and CDR2 is ANQGSEA. This CDR3 comprises 13 residues. The sequence was obtained from a human donor in good health. Some clones in this sample may be carry-over from other donors' samples. The V gene is TRBV29-1, the J gene TRBJ2-1; with no DNA, the TCRdb D assignment of TRBD2 cannot be verified. The sequenced sample was memory CD8+ T cells from blood. The chain's CDR3 is CSVPSGGGDEQFF.